Listed below are T cell receptor beta chains from one sample, sequenced in a study of beta chain features in type 1 diabetes. Profiled with immunoSEQ multiplex PCR; TCRdb holds only in-frame clones, not every one. The sample includes 300,000 to 400,000 clones, roughly 12% of them seen just once. The material sequenced was naive CD4+ T cells from blood. The source of these receptors is a man between 18 and 35 years old in good health. The CDR3 runs from the conserved cysteine through the conserved F or W. Rows may omit the clone size; those that give it use once, few, many or a size class.

clone_size v_call cdr3_length cdr3_aa
few TRBV7-2 16 CASSLVASGFKDTQYF
NA TRBV5-4 15 CASSPMLDITGELFF
NA TRBV30 14 CAWSGPGRSYEQYF
NA TRBV29-1 18 CSVESVTSGRRVYNEQFF
few TRBV9 15 CASSPPWSMNTEAFF
few TRBV19 14 CASRDDRGHDEQYF
NA TRBV11-2 16 CASSFSGGTSTDTQYF
NA TRBV6-5 13 CASSYSTASGAYF
few TRBV9 15 CASSVGSANTGELFF
few TRBV4-3 16 CASSQEAGRVTGELFF
few TRBV28 14 CASSADRGLDRQYF
NA TRBV28 12 CASRSSARVAFF
NA TRBV19 14 CASSRLAGDAEQYF
NA TRBV11-2 17 CASSLVGSTGSRHEAFF
few TRBV4-2 17 CASSPRLAGGQVNEQFF
few TRBV7-9 18 CASSSKLAGGTRAYEQYF
NA TRBV15 13 CATSSYRVRGYTF
NA TRBV28 12 CASSLQSYEQYF
few TRBV7-2 14 CASSSTGNTGELFF
NA TRBV7-6 15 CASSLAVTGGDEQFF
few TRBV28 14 CASGPDRDTDTQYF
few TRBV9 15 CASSVNPRENYGYTF
few TRBV12-5 15 CASGEHGGGQETQYF
NA TRBV11-2 14 CASSSPSRATEAFF
NA TRBV27 12 CASSSPGYGYTF
NA TRBV9 15 CASSVNAYTESEAFF
many TRBV5-4 15 CASSGDSGFTDTQYF
NA TRBV2 13 CASSVLSSYEQYF
NA TRBV5-1 16 CASSPRWLGANTEAFF
NA TRBV9 14 CASSSGGPPYEQYF
NA TRBV29-1 14 CSVDRQGRGDTQYF
few TRBV4-3 16 CASSQTWATYSYEQYF
few TRBV7-9 15 CASSPDRVLFDGYTF
NA TRBV18 14 CASSDRTDANEQYF
NA TRBV5-1 15 CASSLDVAGRYEQYF
few TRBV7-2 14 CASSTRTASYEQYF
NA TRBV18 13 CASSEGTGRGQFF
NA TRBV9 15 CASSVSGRSSDTQYF
NA TRBV28 13 CASNEGLDYGYTF
few TRBV7-2 15 CASSFRTGNTYEQYF
NA TRBV6-4 16 CASSDSRTGGYNEQFF
NA TRBV6-6 15 CASRRGGSRDYEQYF
few TRBV15 16 CATSRDRKLRGTEAFF
NA TRBV10-3 17 CAISDGGGRRYQETQYF
few TRBV29-1 13 CSARQGQAYEQYF
few TRBV5-6 15 CASSSTGGGYNEQFF
NA TRBV27 15 CASKPKTSGTDEQYF
NA TRBV19 16 CASRKTGTSGANEQFF